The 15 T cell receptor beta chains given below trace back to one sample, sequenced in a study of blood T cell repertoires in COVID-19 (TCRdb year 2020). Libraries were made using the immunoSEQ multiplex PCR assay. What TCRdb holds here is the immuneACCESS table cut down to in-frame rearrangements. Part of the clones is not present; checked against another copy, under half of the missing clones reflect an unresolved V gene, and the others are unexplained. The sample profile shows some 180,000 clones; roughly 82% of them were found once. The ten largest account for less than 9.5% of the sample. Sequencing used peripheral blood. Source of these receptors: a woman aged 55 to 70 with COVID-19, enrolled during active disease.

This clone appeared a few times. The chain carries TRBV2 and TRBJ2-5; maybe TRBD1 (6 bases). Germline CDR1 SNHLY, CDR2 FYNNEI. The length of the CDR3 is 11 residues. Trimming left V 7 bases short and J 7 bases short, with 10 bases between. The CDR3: CASKRGWTQYF. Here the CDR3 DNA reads TGTGCCAGCAAGAGGGGGTGGACCCAGTACTTC. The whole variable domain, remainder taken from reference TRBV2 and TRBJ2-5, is EPEVTQTPSHQVTQMGQEVILRCVPISNHLYFYWYRQILGQKVEFLVSFYNNEISEKSEIFDDQFSVERPDGSNFTLKIRSTKLEDSAMYFCASKRGWTQYFGPGTRLLVL.

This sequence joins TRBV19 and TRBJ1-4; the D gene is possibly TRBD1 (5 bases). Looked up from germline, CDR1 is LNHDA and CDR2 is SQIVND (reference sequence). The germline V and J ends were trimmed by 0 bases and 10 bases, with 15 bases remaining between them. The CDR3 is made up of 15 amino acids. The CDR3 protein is CASSIEVSAGGKLFF. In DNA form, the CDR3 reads TGTGCCAGTAGTATAGAGGTCTCGGCGGGGGGAAAACTGTTTTTT.

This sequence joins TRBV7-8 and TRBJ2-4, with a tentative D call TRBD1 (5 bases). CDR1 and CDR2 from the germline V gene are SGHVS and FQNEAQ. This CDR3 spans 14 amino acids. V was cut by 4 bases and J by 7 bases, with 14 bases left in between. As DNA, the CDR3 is TGTGCCAGCAGCTGGGGCATAAACAGGAACATTCAGTACTTC. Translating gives CASSWGINRNIQYF.

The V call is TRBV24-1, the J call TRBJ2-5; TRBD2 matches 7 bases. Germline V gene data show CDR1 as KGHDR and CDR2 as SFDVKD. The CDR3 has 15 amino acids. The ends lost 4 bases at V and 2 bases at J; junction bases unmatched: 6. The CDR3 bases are TGTGCCACCAGTGAGGGGGGGTTTGGTCAAGAGACCCAGTACTTC. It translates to CATSEGGFGQETQYF.

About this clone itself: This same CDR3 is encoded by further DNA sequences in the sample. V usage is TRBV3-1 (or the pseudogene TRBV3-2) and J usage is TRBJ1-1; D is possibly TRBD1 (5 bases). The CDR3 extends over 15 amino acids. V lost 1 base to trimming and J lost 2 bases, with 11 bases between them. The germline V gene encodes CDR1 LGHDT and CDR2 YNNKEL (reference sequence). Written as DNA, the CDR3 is TGTGCCAGCAGCCAAGGAAGGGGAGGAAACACTGAAGCTTTCTTT. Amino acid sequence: CASSQGRGGNTEAFF.

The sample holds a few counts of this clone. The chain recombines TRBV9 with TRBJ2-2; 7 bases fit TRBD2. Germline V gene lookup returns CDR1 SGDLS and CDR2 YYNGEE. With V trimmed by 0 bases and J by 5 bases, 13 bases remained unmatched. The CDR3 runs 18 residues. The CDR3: CASSVDSMERGRTGELFF. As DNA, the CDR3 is TGTGCCAGCAGCGTAGATTCAATGGAGCGGGGCCGGACCGGGGAGCTGTTTTTT.

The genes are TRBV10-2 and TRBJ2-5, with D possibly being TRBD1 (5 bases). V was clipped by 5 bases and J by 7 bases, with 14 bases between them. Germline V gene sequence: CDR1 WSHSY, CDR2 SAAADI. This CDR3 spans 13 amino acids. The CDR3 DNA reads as TGCGCCAGCAGTACGGGCAGGGCGGCGACCCAGTACTTC. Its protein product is CASSTGRAATQYF.

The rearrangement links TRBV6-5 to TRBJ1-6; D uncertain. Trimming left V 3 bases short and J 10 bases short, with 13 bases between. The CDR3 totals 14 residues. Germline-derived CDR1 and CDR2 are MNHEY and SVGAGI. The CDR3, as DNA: TGTGCCAGCAGTTATCGCCTTCAGGAATCACCCCTCCACTTT. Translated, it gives CASSYRLQESPLHF.

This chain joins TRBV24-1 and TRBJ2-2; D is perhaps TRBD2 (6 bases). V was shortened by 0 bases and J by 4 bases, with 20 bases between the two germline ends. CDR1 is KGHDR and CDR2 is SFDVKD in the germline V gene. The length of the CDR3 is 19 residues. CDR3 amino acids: CATSDLRGSERVVTGELFF. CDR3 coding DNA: TGTGCCACCAGTGATTTGCGGGGTAGCGAGCGGGTCGTCACCGGGGAGCTGTTTTTT.

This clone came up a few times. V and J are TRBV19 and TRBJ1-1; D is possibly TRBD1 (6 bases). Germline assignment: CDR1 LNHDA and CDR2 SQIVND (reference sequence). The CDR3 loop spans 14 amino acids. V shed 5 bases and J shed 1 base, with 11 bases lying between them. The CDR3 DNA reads TGTGCCAGTAGTTTCAGGGGTGAGAACACTGAAGCTTTCTTT. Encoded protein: CASSFRGENTEAFF.

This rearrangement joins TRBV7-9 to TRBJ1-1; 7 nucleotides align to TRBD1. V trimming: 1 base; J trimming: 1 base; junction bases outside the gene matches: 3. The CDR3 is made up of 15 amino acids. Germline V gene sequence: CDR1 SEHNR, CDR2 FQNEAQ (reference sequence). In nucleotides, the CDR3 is TGTGCCAGCAGCTTAGGCGGGACAGAGAACACTGAAGCTTTCTTT. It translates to CASSLGGTENTEAFF.

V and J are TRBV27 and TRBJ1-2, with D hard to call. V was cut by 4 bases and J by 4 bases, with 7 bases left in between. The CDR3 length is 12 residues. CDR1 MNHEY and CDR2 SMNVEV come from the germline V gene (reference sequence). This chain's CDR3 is CASSSGVYGYTF. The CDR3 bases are TGTGCCAGCAGTTCCGGGGTCTATGGCTACACCTTC.

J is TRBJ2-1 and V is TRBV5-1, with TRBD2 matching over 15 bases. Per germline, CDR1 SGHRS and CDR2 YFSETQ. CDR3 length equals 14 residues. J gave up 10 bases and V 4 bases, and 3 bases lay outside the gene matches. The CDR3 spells CASSPGTSGGEQFF. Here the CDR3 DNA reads TGCGCCAGCAGCCCCGGGACTAGCGGGGGGGAGCAGTTCTTC.

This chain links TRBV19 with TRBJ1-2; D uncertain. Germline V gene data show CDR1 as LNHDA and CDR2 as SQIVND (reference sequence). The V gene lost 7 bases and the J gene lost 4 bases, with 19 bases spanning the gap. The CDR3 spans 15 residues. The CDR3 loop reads CASTERSTSGYGYTF. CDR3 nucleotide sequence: TGTGCCAGTACCGAGAGGAGCACATCCGGCTATGGCTACACCTTC.

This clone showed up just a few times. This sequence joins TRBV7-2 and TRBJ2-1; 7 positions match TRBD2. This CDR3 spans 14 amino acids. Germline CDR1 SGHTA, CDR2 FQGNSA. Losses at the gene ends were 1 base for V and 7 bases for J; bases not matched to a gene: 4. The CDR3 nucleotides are TGTGCCAGCAGCTTAGAGGGACTAACAAATGAGCAGTTCTTC. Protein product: CASSLEGLTNEQFF.